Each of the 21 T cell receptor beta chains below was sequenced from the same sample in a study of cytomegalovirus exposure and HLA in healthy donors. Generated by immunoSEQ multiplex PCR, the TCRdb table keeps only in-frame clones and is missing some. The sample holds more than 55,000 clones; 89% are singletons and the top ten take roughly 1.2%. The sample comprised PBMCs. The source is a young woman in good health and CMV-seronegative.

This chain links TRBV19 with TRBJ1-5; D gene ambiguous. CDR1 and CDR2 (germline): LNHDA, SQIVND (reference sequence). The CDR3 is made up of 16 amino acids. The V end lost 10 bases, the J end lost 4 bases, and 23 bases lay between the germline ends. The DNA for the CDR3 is TGTGCCACTACAGAAGCCCCAAATCATTTTAATCAGCCCCAGCATTTT. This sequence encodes CATTEAPNHFNQPQHF.

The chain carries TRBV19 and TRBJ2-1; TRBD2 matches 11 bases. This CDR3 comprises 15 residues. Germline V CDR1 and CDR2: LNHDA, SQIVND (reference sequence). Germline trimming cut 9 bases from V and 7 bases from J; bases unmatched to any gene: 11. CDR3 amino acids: CASRSLAGGRNEQFF. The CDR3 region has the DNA TGTGCCAGCAGGTCCCTAGCGGGAGGCCGTAATGAGCAGTTCTTC.

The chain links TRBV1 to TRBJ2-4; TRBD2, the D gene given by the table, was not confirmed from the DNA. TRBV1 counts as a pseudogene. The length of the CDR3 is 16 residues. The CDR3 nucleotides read TGCACCAGCAGCCAAGACGTTTCCTTAGCCAAAAACATTCAGTACTTC. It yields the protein CTSSQDVSLAKNIQYF.

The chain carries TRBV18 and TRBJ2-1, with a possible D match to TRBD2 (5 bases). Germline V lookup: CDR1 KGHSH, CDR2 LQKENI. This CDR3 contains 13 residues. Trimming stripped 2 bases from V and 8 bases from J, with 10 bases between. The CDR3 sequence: CASSPTNGDEQFF. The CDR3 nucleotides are TGTGCCAGCTCACCAACCAACGGGGATGAGCAGTTCTTC.

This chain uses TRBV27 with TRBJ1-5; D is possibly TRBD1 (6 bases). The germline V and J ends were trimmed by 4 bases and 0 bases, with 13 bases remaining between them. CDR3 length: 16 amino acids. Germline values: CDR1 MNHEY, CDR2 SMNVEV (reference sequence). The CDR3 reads CASSSTGQYSNQPQHF. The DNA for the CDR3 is TGTGCCAGCAGTTCTACCGGACAGTATAGCAATCAGCCCCAGCATTTT.

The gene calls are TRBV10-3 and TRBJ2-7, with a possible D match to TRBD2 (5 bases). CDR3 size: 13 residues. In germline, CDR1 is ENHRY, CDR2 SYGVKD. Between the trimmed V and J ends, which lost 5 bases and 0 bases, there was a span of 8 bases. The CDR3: CAISPRDSYEQYF. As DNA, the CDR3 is TGTGCCATCAGTCCCCGGGACTCCTACGAGCAGTACTTC.

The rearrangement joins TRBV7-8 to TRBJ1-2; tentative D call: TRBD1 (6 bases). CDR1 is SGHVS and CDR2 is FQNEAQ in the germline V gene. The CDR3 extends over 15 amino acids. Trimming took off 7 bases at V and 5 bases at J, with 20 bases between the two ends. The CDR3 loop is CASTNWGGAGYGYTF. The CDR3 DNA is TGTGCCAGCACCAACTGGGGGGGCGCTGGTTATGGCTACACCTTC.

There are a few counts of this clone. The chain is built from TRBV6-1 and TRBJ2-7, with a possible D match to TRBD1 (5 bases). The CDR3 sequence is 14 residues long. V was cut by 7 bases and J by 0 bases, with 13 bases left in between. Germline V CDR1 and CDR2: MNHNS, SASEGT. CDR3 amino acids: CASTEQGDSYEQYF. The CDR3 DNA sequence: TGTGCCAGCACCGAACAAGGGGACTCCTACGAGCAGTACTTC.

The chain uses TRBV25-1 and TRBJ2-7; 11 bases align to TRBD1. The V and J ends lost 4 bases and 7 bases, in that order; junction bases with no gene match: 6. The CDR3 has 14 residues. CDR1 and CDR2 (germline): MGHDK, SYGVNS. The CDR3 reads CASSAGTGGREQYF. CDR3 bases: TGTGCCAGCAGTGCGGGGACAGGGGGTCGGGAGCAGTACTTC.

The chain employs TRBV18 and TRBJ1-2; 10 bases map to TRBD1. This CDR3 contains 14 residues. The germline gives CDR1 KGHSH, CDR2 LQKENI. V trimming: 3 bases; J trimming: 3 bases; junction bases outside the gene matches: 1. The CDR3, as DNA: TGTGCCAGCTCACCCGGGACAGGGGACTATGGCTACACCTTC. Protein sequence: CASSPGTGDYGYTF. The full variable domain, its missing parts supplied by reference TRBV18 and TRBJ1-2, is NAGVMQNPRHLVRRRGQEARLRCSPMKGHSHVYWYRQLPEEGLKFMVYLQKENIIDESGMPKERFSAEFPKEGPSILRIQQVVRGDSAAYFCASSPGTGDYGYTFGSGTRLTVV.

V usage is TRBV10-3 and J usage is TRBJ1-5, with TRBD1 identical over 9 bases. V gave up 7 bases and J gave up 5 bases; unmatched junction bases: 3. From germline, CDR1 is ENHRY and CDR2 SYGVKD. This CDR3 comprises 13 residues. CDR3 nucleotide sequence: TGTGCCATCAAACAGGGGGCCGATCAGCCCCAGCATTTT. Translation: CAIKQGADQPQHF.

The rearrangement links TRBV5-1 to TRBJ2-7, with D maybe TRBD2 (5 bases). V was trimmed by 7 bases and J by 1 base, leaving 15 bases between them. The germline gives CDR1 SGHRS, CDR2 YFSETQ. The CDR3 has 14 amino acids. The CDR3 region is CASSPTSGSYEQYF. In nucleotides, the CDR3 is TGCGCCAGCTCCCCCACATCGGGGTCCTACGAGCAGTACTTC. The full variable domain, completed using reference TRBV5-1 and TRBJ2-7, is KAGVTQTPRYLIKTRGQQVTLSCSPISGHRSVSWYQQTPGQGLQFLFEYFSETQRNKGNFPGRFSGRQFSNSRSEMNVSTLELGDSALYLCASSPTSGSYEQYFGPGTRLTVT.

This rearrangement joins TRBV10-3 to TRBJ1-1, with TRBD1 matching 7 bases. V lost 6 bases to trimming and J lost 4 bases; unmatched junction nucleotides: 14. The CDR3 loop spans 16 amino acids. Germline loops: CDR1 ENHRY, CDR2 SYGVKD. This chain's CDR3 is CAISEVDRTFFTEAFF. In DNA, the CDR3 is TGTGCCATCAGCGAAGTGGACAGGACTTTTTTCACTGAAGCTTTCTTT.

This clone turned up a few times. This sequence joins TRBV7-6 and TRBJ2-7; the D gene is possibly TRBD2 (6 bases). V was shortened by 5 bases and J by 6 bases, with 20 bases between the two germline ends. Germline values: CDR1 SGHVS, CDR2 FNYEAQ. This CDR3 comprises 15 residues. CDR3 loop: CASSPEPLVEGEQYF. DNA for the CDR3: TGTGCCAGCAGCCCCGAACCCCTGGTGGAGGGCGAGCAGTACTTC. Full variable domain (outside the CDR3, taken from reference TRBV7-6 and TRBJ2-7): GAGVSQSPRYKVTKRGQDVALRCDPISGHVSLYWYRQALGQGPEFLTYFNYEAQQDKSGLPNDRFSAERPEGSISTLTIQRTEQRDSAMYRCASSPEPLVEGEQYFGPGTRLTVT.

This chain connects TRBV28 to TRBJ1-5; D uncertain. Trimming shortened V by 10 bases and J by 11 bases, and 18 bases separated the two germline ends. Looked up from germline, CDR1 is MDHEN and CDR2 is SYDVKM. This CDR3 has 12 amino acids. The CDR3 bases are TGTGCCACACAAGGTGGAGCGCTGTCCCAGCATTTT. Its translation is CATQGGALSQHF. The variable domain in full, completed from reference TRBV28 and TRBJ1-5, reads DVKVTQSSRYLVKRTGEKVFLECVQDMDHENMFWYRQDPGLGLRLIYFSYDVKMKEKGDIPEGYSVSREKKERFSLILESASTNQTSMYLCATQGGALSQHFGDGTRLSIL.

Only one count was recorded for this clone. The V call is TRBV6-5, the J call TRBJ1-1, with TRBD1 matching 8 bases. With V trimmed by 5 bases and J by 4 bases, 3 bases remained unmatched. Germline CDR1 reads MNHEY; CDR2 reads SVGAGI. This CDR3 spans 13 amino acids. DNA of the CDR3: TGTGCCAGCAGTACGGGACAGGCCACTGAAGCTTTCTTT. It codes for CASSTGQATEAFF.

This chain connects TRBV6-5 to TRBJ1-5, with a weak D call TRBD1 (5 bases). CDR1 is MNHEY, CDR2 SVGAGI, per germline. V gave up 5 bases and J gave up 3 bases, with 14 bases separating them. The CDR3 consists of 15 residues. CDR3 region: CASSTGGTVNQPQHF. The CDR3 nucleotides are TGTGCCAGCAGTACGGGAGGGACCGTCAATCAGCCCCAGCATTTT.

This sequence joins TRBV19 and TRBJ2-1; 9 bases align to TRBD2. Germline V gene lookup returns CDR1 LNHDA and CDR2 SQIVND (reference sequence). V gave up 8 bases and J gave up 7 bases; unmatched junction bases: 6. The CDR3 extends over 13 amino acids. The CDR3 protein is CASGQRGANEQFF. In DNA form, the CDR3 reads TGTGCCAGTGGACAGCGGGGGGCAAATGAGCAGTTCTTC.

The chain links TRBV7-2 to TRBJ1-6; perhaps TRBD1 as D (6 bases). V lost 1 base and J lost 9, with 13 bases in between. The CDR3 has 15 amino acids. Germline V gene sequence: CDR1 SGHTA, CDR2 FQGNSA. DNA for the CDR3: TGTGCCAGCAGCTTAGATGCGGGGGCGGGTTCACCCCTCCACTTT. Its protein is CASSLDAGAGSPLHF.

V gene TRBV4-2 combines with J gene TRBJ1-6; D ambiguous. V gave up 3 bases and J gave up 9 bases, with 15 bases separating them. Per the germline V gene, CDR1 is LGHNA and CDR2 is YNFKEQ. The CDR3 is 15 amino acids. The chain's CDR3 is CASSQEGSRSSPLHF. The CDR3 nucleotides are TGTGCCAGCAGCCAGGAGGGATCTCGGAGTTCACCCCTCCACTTT.

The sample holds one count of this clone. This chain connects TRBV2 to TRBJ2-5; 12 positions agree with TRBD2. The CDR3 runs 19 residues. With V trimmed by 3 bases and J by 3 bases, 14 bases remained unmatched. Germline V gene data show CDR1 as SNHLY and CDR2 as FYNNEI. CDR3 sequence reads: CASSESPSGGAIGEETQYF. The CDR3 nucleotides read TGTGCCAGCAGTGAGTCCCCTAGCGGGGGGGCCATAGGCGAAGAGACCCAGTACTTC.